This TCR beta chain was sequenced during a study of blood T cell repertoires in COVID-19. The wider study: COVID-19 samples, acute and convalescent, were from the United States, Italy and Spain. PBMCs, B-cell-depleted T cells, or T cells provided the cDNA or gDNA that made up the material.

The CDR3 loop spans 16 amino acids. In germline, CDR1 is PRHDT, CDR2 FYEKMQ (reference sequence). J was trimmed by 5 bases and V by 5 bases; bases with no gene match: 8. Assay: immunoSEQ multiplex PCR; the TCRdb copy retains only in-frame clones and omits some. The sample consists of hundreds of thousands of clones, about 83% of them appearing once. Source material: peripheral blood. The receptor was derived from a woman between 45 and 60 years old with acute or convalescent COVID-19. The V gene is TRBV13, the J gene TRBJ2-1; TRBD2 aligns across 11 bases. In DNA form, the CDR3 reads TGTGCCAGCAGCCATAGCGGGAGGGCCCTCGACAATGAGCAGTTCTTC. Its protein product is CASSHSGRALDNEQFF.